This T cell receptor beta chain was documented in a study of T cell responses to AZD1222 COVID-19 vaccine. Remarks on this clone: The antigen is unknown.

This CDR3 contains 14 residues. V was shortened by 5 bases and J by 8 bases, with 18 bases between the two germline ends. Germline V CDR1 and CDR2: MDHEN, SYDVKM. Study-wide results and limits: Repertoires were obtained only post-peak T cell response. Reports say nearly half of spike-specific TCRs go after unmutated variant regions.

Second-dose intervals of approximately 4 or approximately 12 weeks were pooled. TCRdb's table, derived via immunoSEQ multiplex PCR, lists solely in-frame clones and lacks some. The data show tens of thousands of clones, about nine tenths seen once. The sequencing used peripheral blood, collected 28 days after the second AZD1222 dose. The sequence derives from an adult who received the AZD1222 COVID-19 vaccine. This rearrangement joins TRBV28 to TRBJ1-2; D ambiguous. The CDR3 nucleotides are TGTGCCAGCAGTCCATCTCCAGCCGGCCGGGGCTACACCTTC. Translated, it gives CASSPSPAGRGYTF.